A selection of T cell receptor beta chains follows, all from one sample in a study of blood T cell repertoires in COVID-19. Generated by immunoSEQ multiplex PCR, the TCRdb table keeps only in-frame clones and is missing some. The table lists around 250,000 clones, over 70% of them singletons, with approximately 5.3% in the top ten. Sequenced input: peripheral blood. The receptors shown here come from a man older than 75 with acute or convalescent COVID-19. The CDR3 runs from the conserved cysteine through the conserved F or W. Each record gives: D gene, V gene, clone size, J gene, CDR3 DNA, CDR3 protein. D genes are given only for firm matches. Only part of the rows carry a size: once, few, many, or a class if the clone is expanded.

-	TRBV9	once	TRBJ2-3	TGTGCCAGCAGCGTAGCGGCGGGGCGGGTAGATACGCAGTATTTT	CASSVAAGRVDTQYF
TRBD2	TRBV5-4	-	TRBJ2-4	TGTGCCAGCAGCTTGGCGCTAGCGGGGAAACTAGCCAAAAACATTCAGTACTTC	CASSLALAGKLAKNIQYF
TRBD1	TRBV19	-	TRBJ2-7	TGTGCCAGTAGCTCTCCCGGGACAGGGGTTTTCGAGCAGTACTTC	CASSSPGTGVFEQYF
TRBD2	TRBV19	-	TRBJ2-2	TGTGCCAGTAGTCCAGCGACTAGCGGGAGCGGCGTGGAGCTGTTTTTT	CASSPATSGSGVELFF
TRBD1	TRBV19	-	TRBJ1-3	TGTGCCAGTATCCGGGACAGGGGTGCAGGAAACACCATATATTTT	CASIRDRGAGNTIYF
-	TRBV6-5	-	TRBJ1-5	TGTGCCAGCAGTTACTCAGTAGGAGACCGGCAAAATTTT	CASSYSVGDRQNF
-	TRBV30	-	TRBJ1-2	TGTGCCTGGAGTCCAGACAGCCGGACCGGGGGCTACACCTTC	CAWSPDSRTGGYTF
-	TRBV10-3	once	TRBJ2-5	TGTGCCATCAGTGGCTCAGGTGTAGAGACCCAGTACTTC	CAISGSGVETQYF
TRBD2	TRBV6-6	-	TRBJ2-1	TGTGCCAGCAGTTATTTATCTAGCGGGATAGAGCAGTTCTTC	CASSYLSSGIEQFF
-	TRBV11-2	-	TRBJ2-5	TGTGCCAGCAGCTCGAGTCCCGGGACATGGGAGACCCAGTACTTC	CASSSSPGTWETQYF
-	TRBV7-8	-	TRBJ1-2	TGTGCCAGCAGCTTAGCGTACAACAGGGTGGATGGCTACACCTTC	CASSLAYNRVDGYTF
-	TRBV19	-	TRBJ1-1	TGTGCCAGTCGGGGGGGTCAGGAAGCTTTCTTT	CASRGGQEAFF
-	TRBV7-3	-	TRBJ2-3	TGTGCCAGCAGCCGCGGGACGGCGCCAGATACGCAGTATTTT	CASSRGTAPDTQYF
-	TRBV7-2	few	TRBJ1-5	TGTGCCAGCAGCTCAGACAGACTCCAGCCCCAGCATTTT	CASSSDRLQPQHF
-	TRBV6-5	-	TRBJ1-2	TGTGCCAGCGAAATTGGGGGCGCTTATGGCTACACCTTC	CASEIGGAYGYTF
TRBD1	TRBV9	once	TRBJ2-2	TGTGCCAGCAGCGCACCTCCGGGACAGGCGGACCTCCAGAACACCGGGGAGCTGTTTTTT	CASSAPPGQADLQNTGELFF
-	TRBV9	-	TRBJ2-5	TGTGCCAGCAGCGTAGGGGGGGGCCGGGAGACCCAGTACTTC	CASSVGGGRETQYF
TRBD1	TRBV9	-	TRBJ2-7	TGTGCCAGCAGCCCCAGACAGGGGAGCTCCTACGAGCAGTACTTC	CASSPRQGSSYEQYF
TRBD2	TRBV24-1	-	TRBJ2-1	TGTGCCACCGGGCTAGCGGGGGGCTATGAGCAGTTCTTC	CATGLAGGYEQFF
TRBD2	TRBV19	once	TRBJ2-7	TGTGCCAGTAGTATAGGACTAGCGGGAGCCTACGAGCAGTACTTC	CASSIGLAGAYEQYF